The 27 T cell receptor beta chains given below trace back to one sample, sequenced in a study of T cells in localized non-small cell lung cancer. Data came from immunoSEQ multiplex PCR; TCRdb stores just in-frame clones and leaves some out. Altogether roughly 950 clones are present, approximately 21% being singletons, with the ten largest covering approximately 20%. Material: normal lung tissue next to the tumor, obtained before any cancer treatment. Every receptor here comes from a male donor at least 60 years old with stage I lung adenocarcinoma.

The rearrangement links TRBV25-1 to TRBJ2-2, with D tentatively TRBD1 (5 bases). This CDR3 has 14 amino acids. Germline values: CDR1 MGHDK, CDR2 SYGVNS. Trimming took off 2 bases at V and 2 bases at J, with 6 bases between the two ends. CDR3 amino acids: CASSEQGNTGELFF. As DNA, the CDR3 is TGTGCCAGCAGTGAACAGGGTAACACCGGGGAGCTGTTTTTT.

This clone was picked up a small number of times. CDR3 sequence: CASRSPAGGSYEQYF. Here the CDR3 DNA reads TGTGCCAGCAGGTCCCCGGCAGGGGGATCCTACGAGCAGTACTTC. The rearrangement uses TRBV6-8 and TRBJ2-7; 7 bases are shared with TRBD1. Germline CDR1 and CDR2: MNHGY and SAAAGT. Losses at the gene ends were 6 bases for V and 1 base for J; bases not matched to a gene: 9. There are 15 residues in the CDR3.

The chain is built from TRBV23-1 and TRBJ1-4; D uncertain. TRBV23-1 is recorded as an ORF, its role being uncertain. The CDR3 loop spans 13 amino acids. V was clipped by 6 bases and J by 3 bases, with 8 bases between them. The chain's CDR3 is CASSLKSNEKLFF. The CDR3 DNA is TGCGCCAGCAGCTTGAAGTCTAATGAAAAACTGTTTTTT.

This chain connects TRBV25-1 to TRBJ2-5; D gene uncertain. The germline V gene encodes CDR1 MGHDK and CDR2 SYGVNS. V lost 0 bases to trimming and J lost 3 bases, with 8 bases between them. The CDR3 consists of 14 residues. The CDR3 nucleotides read TGTGCCAGCAGTGAATATGGCCAGAAAGAGACCCAGTACTTC. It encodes CASSEYGQKETQYF. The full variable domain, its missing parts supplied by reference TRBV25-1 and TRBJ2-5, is EADIYQTPRYLVIGTGKKITLECSQTMGHDKMYWYQQDPGMELHLIHYSYGVNSTEKGDLSSESTVSRIRTEHFPLTLESARPSHTSQYLCASSEYGQKETQYFGPGTRLLVL.

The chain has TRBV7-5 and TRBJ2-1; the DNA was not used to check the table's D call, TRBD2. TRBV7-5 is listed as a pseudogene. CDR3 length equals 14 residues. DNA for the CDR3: TGTGCCAGCAGCTTAGCGGGGGCCTACAATGAGCAGTTCTTC. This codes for CASSLAGAYNEQFF.

CDR3 bases: TGTGCCAGTGCAGGGGGCCGGAAAAACATTCAGTACTTC. Translating gives CASAGGRKNIQYF. The V and J genes are TRBV19 and TRBJ2-4; 8 bases line up with TRBD1. J gave up 4 bases and V 8 bases, and 4 bases lay outside the gene matches. In germline, CDR1 is LNHDA, CDR2 SQIVND (reference sequence). This CDR3 is 13 amino acids long.

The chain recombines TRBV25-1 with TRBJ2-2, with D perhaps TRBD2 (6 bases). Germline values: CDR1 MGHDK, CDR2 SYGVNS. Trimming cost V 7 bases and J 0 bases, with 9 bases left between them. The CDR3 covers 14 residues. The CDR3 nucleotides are TGTGCCAGCACGGGAGACACGAACACCGGGGAGCTGTTTTTT. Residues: CASTGDTNTGELFF.

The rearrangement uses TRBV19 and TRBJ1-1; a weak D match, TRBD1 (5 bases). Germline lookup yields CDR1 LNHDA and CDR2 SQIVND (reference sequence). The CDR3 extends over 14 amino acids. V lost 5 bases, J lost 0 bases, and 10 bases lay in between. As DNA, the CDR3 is TGTGCCAGTAGTTGGAGGGGATTGAACACTGAAGCTTTCTTT. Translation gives CASSWRGLNTEAFF.

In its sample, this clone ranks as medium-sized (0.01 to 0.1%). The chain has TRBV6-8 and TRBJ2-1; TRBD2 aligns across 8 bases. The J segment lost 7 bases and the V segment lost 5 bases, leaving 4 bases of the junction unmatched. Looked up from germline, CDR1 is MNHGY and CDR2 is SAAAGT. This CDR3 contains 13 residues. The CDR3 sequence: CASSTRLANEQFF. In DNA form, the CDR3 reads TGTGCCAGCAGTACCCGACTAGCGAATGAGCAGTTCTTC.

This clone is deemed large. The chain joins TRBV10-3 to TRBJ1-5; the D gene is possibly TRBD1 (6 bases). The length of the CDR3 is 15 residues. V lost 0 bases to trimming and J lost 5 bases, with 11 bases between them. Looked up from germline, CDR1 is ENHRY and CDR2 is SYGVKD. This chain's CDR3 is CAISESVRGDQPQHF. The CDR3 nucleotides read TGTGCCATCAGTGAGTCGGTGAGGGGGGATCAGCCCCAGCATTTT.

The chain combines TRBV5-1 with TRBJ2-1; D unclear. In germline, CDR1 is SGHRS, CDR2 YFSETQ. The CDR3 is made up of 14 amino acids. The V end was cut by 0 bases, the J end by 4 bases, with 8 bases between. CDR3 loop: CASSLETQYNEQFF. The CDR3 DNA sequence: TGCGCCAGCAGCTTGGAGACACAATACAATGAGCAGTTCTTC.

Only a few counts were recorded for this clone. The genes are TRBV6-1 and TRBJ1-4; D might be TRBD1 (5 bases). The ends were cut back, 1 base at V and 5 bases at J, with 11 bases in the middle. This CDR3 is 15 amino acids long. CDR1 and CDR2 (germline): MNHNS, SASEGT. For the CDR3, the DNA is TGTGCCAGCAGTGAAGTGGGGGAGGTAAATGAAAAACTGTTTTTT. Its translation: CASSEVGEVNEKLFF.

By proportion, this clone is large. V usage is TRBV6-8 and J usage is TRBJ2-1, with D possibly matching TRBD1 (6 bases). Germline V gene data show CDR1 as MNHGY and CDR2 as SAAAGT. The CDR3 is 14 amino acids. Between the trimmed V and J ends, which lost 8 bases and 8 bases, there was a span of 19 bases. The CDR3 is CASGPLGAWDEQFF. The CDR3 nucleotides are TGTGCCAGCGGACCATTGGGGGCCTGGGATGAGCAGTTCTTC.

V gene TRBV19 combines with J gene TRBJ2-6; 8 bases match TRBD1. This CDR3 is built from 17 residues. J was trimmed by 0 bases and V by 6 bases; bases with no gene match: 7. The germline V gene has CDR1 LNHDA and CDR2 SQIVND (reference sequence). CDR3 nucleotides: TGTGCCAGTAGGCGGGGACAGGCCCGCTCTGGGGCCAACGTCCTGACTTTC. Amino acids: CASRRGQARSGANVLTF.

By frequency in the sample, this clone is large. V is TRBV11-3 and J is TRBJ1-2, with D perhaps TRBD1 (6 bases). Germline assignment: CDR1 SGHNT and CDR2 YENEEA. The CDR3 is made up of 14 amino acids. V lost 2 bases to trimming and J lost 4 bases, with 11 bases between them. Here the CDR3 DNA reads TGTGCCAGCAGCTTAATCCCGGGGGCCTATGGCTACACCTTC. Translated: CASSLIPGAYGYTF.

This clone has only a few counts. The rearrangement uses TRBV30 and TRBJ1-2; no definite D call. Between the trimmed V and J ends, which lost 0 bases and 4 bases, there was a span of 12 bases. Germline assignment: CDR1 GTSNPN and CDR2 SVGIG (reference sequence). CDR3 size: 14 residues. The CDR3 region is CAWSVGGSGYGYTF. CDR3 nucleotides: TGTGCCTGGAGTGTAGGCGGAAGTGGCTATGGCTACACCTTC.

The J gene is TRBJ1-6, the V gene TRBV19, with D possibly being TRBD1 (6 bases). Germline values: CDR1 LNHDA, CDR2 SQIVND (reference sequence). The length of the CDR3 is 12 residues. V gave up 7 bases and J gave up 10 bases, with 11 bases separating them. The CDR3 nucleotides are TGTGCCAGTACCGGGGGGCCATCACCCCTCCACTTT. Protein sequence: CASTGGPSPLHF. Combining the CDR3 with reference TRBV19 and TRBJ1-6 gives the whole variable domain DGGITQSPKYLFRKEGQNVTLSCEQNLNHDAMYWYRQDPGQGLRLIYYSQIVNDFQKGDIAEGYSVSREKKESFPLTVTSAQKNPTAFYLCASTGGPSPLHFGNGTRLTVT.

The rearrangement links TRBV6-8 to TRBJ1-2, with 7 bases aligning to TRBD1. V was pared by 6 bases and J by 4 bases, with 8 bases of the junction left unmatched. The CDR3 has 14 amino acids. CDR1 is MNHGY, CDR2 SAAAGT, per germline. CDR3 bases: TGTGCCAGCAGCCTGGGACAGACTCCCTATGGCTACACCTTC. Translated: CASSLGQTPYGYTF.

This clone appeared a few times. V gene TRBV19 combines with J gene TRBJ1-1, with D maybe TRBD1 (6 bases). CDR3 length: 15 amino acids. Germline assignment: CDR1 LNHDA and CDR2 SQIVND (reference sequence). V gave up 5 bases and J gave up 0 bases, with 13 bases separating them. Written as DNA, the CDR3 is TGTGCCAGTAGTCCCAGGGGAACTATGAACACTGAAGCTTTCTTT. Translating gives CASSPRGTMNTEAFF.

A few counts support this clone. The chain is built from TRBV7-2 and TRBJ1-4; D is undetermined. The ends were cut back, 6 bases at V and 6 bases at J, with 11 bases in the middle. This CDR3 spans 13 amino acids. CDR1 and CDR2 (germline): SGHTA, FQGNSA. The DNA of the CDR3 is TGTGCCAGCAGGTCCCTCGTTGATGAAAAACTGTTTTTT. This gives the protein CASRSLVDEKLFF.

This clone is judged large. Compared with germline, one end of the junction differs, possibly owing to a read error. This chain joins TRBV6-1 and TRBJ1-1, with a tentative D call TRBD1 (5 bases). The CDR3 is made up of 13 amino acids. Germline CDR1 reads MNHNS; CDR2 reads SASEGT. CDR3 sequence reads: CAISEGRQGVAFF. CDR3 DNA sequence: TGTGCCATCAGTGAAGGTCGACAAGGGGTAGCTTTCTTT.

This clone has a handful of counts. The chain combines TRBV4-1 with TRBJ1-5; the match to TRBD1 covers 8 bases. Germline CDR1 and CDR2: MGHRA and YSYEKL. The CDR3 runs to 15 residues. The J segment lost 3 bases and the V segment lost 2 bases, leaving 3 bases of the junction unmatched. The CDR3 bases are TGCGCCAGCAGCCAATCGACAGGGGACAATCAGCCCCAGCATTTT. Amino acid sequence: CASSQSTGDNQPQHF.

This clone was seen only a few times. The CDR3 region is CASGTGAGTLTDTQYF. The CDR3 bases are TGTGCCAGCGGAACCGGGGCGGGGACCCTCACAGATACGCAGTATTTT. The chain carries TRBV11-3 and TRBJ2-3; maybe TRBD2 (6 bases). The V and J ends lost 8 bases and 2 bases respectively, with 20 bases between them. Germline V CDR1 and CDR2: SGHNT, YENEEA. This CDR3 spans 16 amino acids.

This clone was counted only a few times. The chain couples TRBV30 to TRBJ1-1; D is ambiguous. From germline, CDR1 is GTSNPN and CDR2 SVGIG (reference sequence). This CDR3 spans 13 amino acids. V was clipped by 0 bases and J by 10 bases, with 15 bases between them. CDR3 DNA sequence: TGTGCCTGGAGTGTACAAGGACCGGGAAGAGCTTTCTTT. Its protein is CAWSVQGPGRAFF.

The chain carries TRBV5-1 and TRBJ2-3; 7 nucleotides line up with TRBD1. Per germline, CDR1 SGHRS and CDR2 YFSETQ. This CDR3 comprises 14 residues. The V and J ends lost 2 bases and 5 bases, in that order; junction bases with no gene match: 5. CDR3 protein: CASSLWQGEDTQYF. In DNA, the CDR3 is TGCGCCAGCAGCTTATGGCAGGGGGAAGATACGCAGTATTTT. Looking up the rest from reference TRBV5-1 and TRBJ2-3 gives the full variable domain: KAGVTQTPRYLIKTRGQQVTLSCSPISGHRSVSWYQQTPGQGLQFLFEYFSETQRNKGNFPGRFSGRQFSNSRSEMNVSTLELGDSALYLCASSLWQGEDTQYFGPGTRLTVL.

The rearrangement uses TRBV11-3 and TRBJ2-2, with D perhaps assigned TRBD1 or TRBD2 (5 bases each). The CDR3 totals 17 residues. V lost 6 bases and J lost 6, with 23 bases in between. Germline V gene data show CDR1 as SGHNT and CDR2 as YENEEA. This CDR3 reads CASRTSTGGEAPGELFF. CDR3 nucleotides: TGTGCCAGCAGAACTTCTACAGGAGGAGAAGCTCCCGGGGAGCTGTTTTTT. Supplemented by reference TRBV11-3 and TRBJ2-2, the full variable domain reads EAGVVQSPRYKIIEKKQPVAFWCNPISGHNTLYWYLQNLGQGPELLIRYENEEAVDDSQLPKDRFSAERLKGVDSTLKIQPAELGDSAVYLCASRTSTGGEAPGELFFGEGSRLTVL.

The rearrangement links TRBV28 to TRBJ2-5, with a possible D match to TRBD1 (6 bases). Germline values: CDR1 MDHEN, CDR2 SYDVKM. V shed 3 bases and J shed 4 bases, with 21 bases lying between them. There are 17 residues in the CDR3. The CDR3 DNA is TGTGCCAGCAGTTTTGGCAGGGGTAGGTTATCGGGAGAGACCCAGTACTTC. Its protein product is CASSFGRGRLSGETQYF.